This T cell receptor beta chain was documented in a study of blood T cell repertoires in COVID-19. About the study: Acute and convalescent COVID-19 samples came from the United States, Italy and Spain. PBMCs, B-cell-depleted T cells, or T cells provided the cDNA or gDNA that made up the material.

Points on this clone: The sample has other DNA sequences that encode this CDR3 too.

Germline CDR1 and CDR2: SGDLS and YYNGEE. V lost 0 bases to trimming and J lost 0 bases, with 9 bases between them. The CDR3 is 15 amino acids. Per the authors' pipeline: Estimation of nucleated cell counts was performed using reference gene primer amplification. The table came from immunoSEQ multiplex PCR; TCRdb's copy has only in-frame clones and leaves some out. That table gives V, J and clone size, and the DNA gave D and trimming. This sample yields some 110,000 clones, of which about 91% are seen a single time; roughly 6% belongs to the top ten. The chain carries TRBV9 and TRBJ1-1, with a tentative D call TRBD1 (5 bases). This TCR was sampled from a human donor in a cohort sampled during active COVID-19. What was sequenced was peripheral blood. The CDR3 nucleotides are TGTGCCAGCAGCGTAGGGGGCAGCATGAACACTGAAGCTTTCTTT. It specifies CASSVGGSMNTEAFF. The complete variable domain, with remaining parts taken from reference TRBV9 and TRBJ1-1, reads DSGVTQTPKHLITATGQRVTLRCSPRSGDLSVYWYQQSLDQGLQFLIQYYNGEERAKGNILERFSAQQFPDLHSELNLSSLELGDSALYFCASSVGGSMNTEAFFGQGTRLTVV.